This TCR beta chain was profiled in a study of blood T cell repertoires in COVID-19 (dated by TCRdb to 2018 to 2021). A note on the overall study: Collaborator samples came from the United States, Italy and Spain and covered acute and convalescent phases of COVID-19. A freely available public database, intended as a resource for researchers studying the immune response to SARS-CoV-2, is where the repertoires were released. The dataset comprised deeply sampled blood TCRbeta repertoires from subjects exposed to, actively infected with, or recovered from COVID-19. The prospective study material was composed of cDNA or gDNA derived from T cells, B-cell-depleted T cells, or PBMCs. Where available, HLA class I and class II types were taken from metadata supplied by the sample provider and were not determined by assay-based typing. The samples were drawn from two sources: the first 160 participants of the ongoing ImmuneRACE study, and over 1,000 subjects contributed by 6 global collaborators. The sample metadata nearly always contained a de-identified subject ID, COVID-19 status, age in years and sex. Paper-wide results and their limitations: How much clinical and demographic metadata was included differed by source and by participant, and the metadata was provided uncurated.

A note on this clone: Its antigen is unknown. Base qualities are not recorded, but no much larger clone differs from it by a single base.

Sequences GTSNPN (CDR1) and SVGIG (CDR2) are obtained from the germline V gene (reference sequence). V gives up 8 bases and J gives up 2 bases, and the segment between their germline ends measures 16 bases. Measured from the cysteine to the phenylalanine, the CDR3 is 13 residues long. Only the CDR3 portion is preserved as DNA: 39 bases, with reading frame beginning at the first base. At one collaborating source in Seattle, patients were enrolled during active infection and were followed longitudinally through the course of disease. Whole blood was collected in K2EDTA tubes by collaborating institutions according to the institutions' own protocols. Collaborator samples were shipped for TCRbeta analysis as frozen whole blood, isolated PBMCs, or DNA extracted from either sample type. The immunoSEQ Assay, a bias-controlled multiplex PCR, was used to amplify TCRbeta CDR3 regions from genomic DNA. Under the source paper's analysis protocol: Within the assay, amplification of reference gene primers was used to estimate how many nucleated cells each sample contained. Sequence reads were collapsed and filtered to measure the absolute abundance of every unique TCRbeta CDR3 rearrangement. For each sample, productive Simpson clonality was calculated as the square root of Simpson's diversity index over productive rearrangements. This immuneACCESS table, as held by TCRdb, lists in-frame sequences with V and J called but not all clones. Of the missing ones, under half trace to an unresolved V gene in checked studies; the others have no known cause. From that table come the V and J calls and clone size; the DNA was used to work out D and trimming. Within this sample are about 240,000 clones, with 75% to 90% of them counted one time only. The ten largest account for over 7% of the sample.

The chain is made from TRBV30 and TRBJ2-7; the D gene is perhaps TRBD1, on 7 matching bases. The sample was peripheral blood. The receptor's source is an elderly woman with COVID-19, enrolled during active disease. CDR3 loop: CAVQGGTAYEQYF. The sequenced DNA: TGTGCCGTACAAGGGGGGACAGCCTACGAGCAGTACTTC.